The 21 T cell receptor beta chains below come from one sample, sequenced in a study of blood T cells in healthy people across ages. The authors ran a second PCR of roughly 6 to 12 cycles using a sample-barcoded 5' primer and a J-beta primer mix. In TCRdb, the 5' RACE reads were re-called with MiXCR into one record per CDR3 protein. The data hold 700,000 or so distinct CDR3 sequences, with 40% to 50% observed a single time. Sequencing used blood. These receptor sequences come from a man older than 75 in good health.

This clonotype showed up just a few times. V usage is TRBV7-2 and J usage is TRBJ1-5; no clear D. CDR1 and CDR2 (germline): SGHTA, FQGNSA. This CDR3 is 11 amino acids long. Trimming cost V 5 bases and J 6 bases, with 5 bases left between them. CDR3 sequence (DNA): TGTGCCAGCAGCCAGAGTCAGCCCCAGCATTTT. Protein: CASSQSQPQHF.

This clonotype appeared a single time. With a much larger clone just one base away, this may be a read error. This chain uses TRBV6-4 with TRBJ2-1, with D unresolved. Matching the DNA end better, TRBJ2-7 makes the J call doubtful. The CDR3 runs 15 residues. Germline lookup yields CDR1 MRHNA and CDR2 SNTAGT. The CDR3 DNA is TGTGCCAGCAGTGCCGGTCGGAGCTCCTACAATGAGCAGTACTTC. The encoded protein is CASSAGRSSYNEQYF.

Notes on this clonotype: The conserved phenylalanine or tryptophan normally closing the CDR3 is absent here, so this likely arose from a read error. The chain carries TRBV20-1 and TRBJ2-7; 11 nucleotides match TRBD2. Germline V gives CDR1 DFQATT, CDR2 SNEGSKA (reference sequence). The CDR3 consists of 17 residues. V lost 0 bases to trimming and J lost 4 bases; unmatched junction nucleotides: 11. The CDR3 region has the DNA TGCAGTGCTAGAGATCGGCTGGCTAGCGGGAGGCGTTACGAGCAGTACTCC. Translation gives CSARDRLASGRRYEQYS.

On this clonotype itself: One end of the junction does not line up with germline, which may come from a read error. The chain joins TRBV5-1 to TRBJ1-1; D is possibly TRBD1 (5 bases). This CDR3 has 15 residues. Germline assignment: CDR1 SGHRS and CDR2 YFSETQ. The CDR3 DNA follows: TGCGCCAACAGCTCCCTAACAGGAGCGAACACTGAAGCTTTCTTT. Its protein product is CANSSLTGANTEAFF.

V is TRBV19 and J is TRBJ2-3; 7 positions match TRBD2. The trim removed 9 bases at V and 6 bases at J, leaving 12 bases unmatched. CDR1 is LNHDA and CDR2 is SQIVND in the germline V gene (reference sequence). CDR3 length equals 14 residues. The CDR3 DNA is TGTGCCAGCGGTCGAGGCGGGGGAGGGGATACGCAGTATTTT. This gives the protein CASGRGGGGDTQYF.

This clonotype was seen a single time. This sequence joins TRBV7-2 and TRBJ2-3, with 8 nucleotides matching TRBD2. Per the germline V gene, CDR1 is SGHTA and CDR2 is FQGNSA. The CDR3 runs to 16 residues. The V segment lost 5 bases and the J segment 4 bases; nucleotides outside the gene matches: 11. CDR3 amino acids: CASSVTSVGGSDTQYF. The CDR3 DNA reads as TGTGCCAGCAGCGTGACTAGCGTGGGGGGTTCAGATACGCAGTATTTT.

This sequence joins TRBV11-2 and TRBJ2-5; D possibly corresponds to TRBD1 (6 bases). Germline CDR1 SGHAT, CDR2 FQNNGV. The ends were cut back, 3 bases at V and 4 bases at J, with 12 bases in the middle. This CDR3 spans 14 amino acids. Here the CDR3 reads CASSFTVRGETQYF. The DNA for the CDR3 is TGTGCCAGCAGCTTTACCGTCAGGGGAGAGACCCAGTACTTC. Full variable domain (rest looked up from reference TRBV11-2 and TRBJ2-5): EAGVAQSPRYKIIEKRQSVAFWCNPISGHATLYWYQQILGQGPKLLIQFQNNGVVDDSQLPKDRFSAERLKGVDSTLKIQPAKLEDSAVYLCASSFTVRGETQYFGPGTRLLVL.

This chain joins TRBV6-4 and TRBJ2-1, with TRBD1 as a possible D gene (6 bases). The CDR3 runs 16 residues. The germline V gene has CDR1 MRHNA and CDR2 SNTAGT. The V end was cut by 3 bases, the J end by 4 bases, with 16 bases between. In DNA form, the CDR3 reads TGTGCCAGCAGTGAAGGAGACAGGTTGGAGTACAATGAGCAGTTCTTC. Protein: CASSEGDRLEYNEQFF.

The chain uses TRBV6-5 and TRBJ2-7; 10 positions agree with TRBD2. The CDR3 is 15 residues long. CDR1 MNHEY and CDR2 SVGAGI come from the germline V gene. The J segment lost 3 bases and the V segment lost 6 bases, leaving 8 bases of the junction unmatched. The CDR3 reads CASSQTSGFLYEQYF. The CDR3, as DNA: TGTGCCAGCAGCCAGACTAGCGGGTTCCTCTACGAGCAGTACTTC.

On this clonotype: One end of the junction fails to match germline, which may point to a read error. The chain combines TRBV20-1 with TRBJ2-5, with D possibly called TRBD1 or TRBD2 (5 bases each). Germline CDR1 and CDR2: DFQATT and SNEGSKA (reference sequence). The CDR3 length is 15 residues. The CDR3 DNA reads TGCAGTGCTAGAGTGGGTAGGGACCGGCAAGCGACCCAGTACTTC. This sequence encodes CSARVGRDRQATQYF.

This clonotype was picked up one time. The chain recombines TRBV20-1 with TRBJ1-5, with D possibly TRBD1 on 6 matching bases. Germline V gene data show CDR1 as DFQATT and CDR2 as SNEGSKA (reference sequence). Trimming cost V 3 bases and J 9 bases, with 15 bases left between them. The CDR3 extends over 13 amino acids. In DNA, the CDR3 is TGCAGTGCTAGCCGACAGGTCGATCGGCCCCAGCATTTT. Translated, it gives CSASRQVDRPQHF.

This clonotype was picked up a small number of times. The CDR3 protein is CSARDMGGRGTEAFF. Here the CDR3 DNA reads TGCAGTGCTAGAGATATGGGGGGCCGGGGAACTGAAGCTTTCTTT. J is TRBJ1-1 and V is TRBV20-1; D may be TRBD1 (6 bases). The CDR3 is made up of 15 amino acids. Germline assignment: CDR1 DFQATT and CDR2 SNEGSKA (reference sequence). V was shortened by 0 bases and J by 5 bases, with 16 bases between the two germline ends.

The V and J genes are TRBV9 and TRBJ2-5; D is possibly TRBD2 (5 bases). The CDR3 totals 14 residues. Germline assignment: CDR1 SGDLS and CDR2 YYNGEE. V lost 0 bases, J lost 0 bases, and 6 bases lay in between. CDR3 protein: CASSVGGYQETQYF. CDR3 bases: TGTGCCAGCAGCGTAGGAGGGTACCAAGAGACCCAGTACTTC.

This clonotype was found a few times. This sequence joins TRBV12-3 or TRBV12-4 and TRBJ2-7; 12 bases line up with TRBD1. The CDR3 has 18 residues. Trimming took 6 bases from V and 5 from J; bases not matched to a gene: 17. CDR3 sequence: CASRRDRDRGRRQHEQYF. Written as DNA, the CDR3 is TGTGCCAGCAGGAGAGATCGGGACAGGGGGCGCCGGCAACACGAGCAGTACTTC.

In nucleotides, the CDR3 is TGTGCCAGCAGCTTCCCCCAAGACAGGGCCACGAACACCGGGGAGCTGTTTTTT. This translates into CASSFPQDRATNTGELFF. The J gene is TRBJ2-2, the V gene TRBV7-9; 7 positions match TRBD1. The germline gives CDR1 SEHNR, CDR2 FQNEAQ (reference sequence). V lost 3 bases, J lost 0 bases, and 10 bases stayed unmatched. The CDR3 consists of 18 residues.

V and J are TRBV11-2 and TRBJ2-5, with 8 positions matching TRBD1. Germline V gene lookup returns CDR1 SGHAT and CDR2 FQNNGV. This CDR3 has 14 amino acids. Trimming took 3 bases from V and 4 from J; bases not matched to a gene: 4. The CDR3 sequence: CASSFRGRVETQYF. The CDR3 DNA reads TGTGCCAGCAGCTTCAGGGGGCGGGTAGAGACCCAGTACTTC.

This clonotype was recorded many times. The chain carries TRBV4-2 and TRBJ2-1, with a possible D match to TRBD1 (6 bases). CDR3 length equals 14 residues. CDR1 LGHNA and CDR2 YNFKEQ come from the germline V gene. The V end was cut by 4 bases, the J end by 4 bases, with 11 bases between. The CDR3 bases are TGTGCCAGCAGCCGCGACGGGACATACAATGAGCAGTTCTTC. Translation: CASSRDGTYNEQFF.

A note on this clonotype: A much larger clone lies a single base off, so this may be a read error. V and J are TRBV3-1 and TRBJ2-5; possible D gene TRBD2, 7 bases. CDR1 and CDR2 from the germline V gene are LGHDT and YNNKEL (reference sequence). This CDR3 region has 17 residues. CDR3 nucleotide sequence: TGTGCCGGCAGCCCAGGAGGGGGGGGGCGAGCTGGAGAGACCCAGTACTTC. Encoded protein: CAGSPGGGGRAGETQYF.

J is TRBJ2-7 and V is TRBV6-1, with D maybe TRBD2 (5 bases). The J call may be wrong; the DNA end is better matched by TRBJ2-5. Germline assignment: CDR1 MNHNS and CDR2 SASEGT. The CDR3 totals 14 residues. In DNA form, the CDR3 reads TGTGCCAGCAGTGATGTGGGTAGTGGACTGACCCAGTACTTC. This translates into CASSDVGSGLTQYF.

V usage is TRBV20-1 and J usage is TRBJ2-1, with 9 bases matching TRBD1. With 2 bases clipped from V and 6 bases from J, the junction kept 14 bases outside the gene matches. CDR3 size: 17 residues. CDR1 is DFQATT and CDR2 is SNEGSKA in the germline V gene (reference sequence). Here the CDR3 reads CSARPPSAGTGINEQFF. For the CDR3, the DNA is TGCAGTGCTAGACCCCCTTCCGCCGGGACAGGGATCAATGAGCAGTTCTTC.

This rearrangement joins TRBV27 to TRBJ2-1; D ambiguous. CDR3 length equals 15 residues. CDR1 and CDR2 (germline): MNHEY, SMNVEV (reference sequence). Between the trimmed V and J ends, which lost 3 bases and 1 base, there was a span of 10 bases. The chain's CDR3 is CASSFAPNSYNEQFF. CDR3 nucleotides: TGTGCCAGCAGTTTCGCTCCCAATTCCTACAATGAGCAGTTCTTC.